This TCR beta chain was retrieved from a study of T cell responses to AZD1222 COVID-19 vaccine. Findings and caveats of the study: It should be noted that donors were predominantly white British and more often female, and clonal diversity was possibly underestimated.

This clone was counted a single time. The antigen is not known. The repertoire was sequenced with immunoSEQ multiplex PCR; TCRdb's copy has only in-frame clones and lacks some. This table has around 99,000 clones, about 90% appearing once. Second doses were pooled across both intervals (about 4 or about 12 weeks). The TCR sequence derives from an adult who received the AZD1222 COVID-19 vaccine. This specimen consisted of peripheral blood, obtained 28 days after the second AZD1222 dose.

CDR3 nucleotide sequence: TGTGCCAGCAGTGCTACAGGGATTTATGGCTACACCTTC. Translation: CASSATGIYGYTF. The chain carries TRBV7-3 and TRBJ1-2; tentative D call: TRBD1 (6 bases). The germline gives CDR1 SGHTA, CDR2 FQGTGA. The length of the CDR3 is 13 residues. Trimming cost V 6 bases and J 5 bases, with 13 bases left between them. Variable domain in full (rest from reference TRBV7-3 and TRBJ1-2): GAGVSQTPSNKVTEKGKYVELRCDPISGHTALYWYRQSLGQGPEFLIYFQGTGAADDSGLPNDRFFAVRPEGSVSTLKIQRTERGDSAVYLCASSATGIYGYTFGSGTRLTVV.